This T cell receptor (beta chain) stems from a study of shared clonotypes between healthy human individuals. The germline CDR1 and CDR2 sequences are SGHRS and YFSETQ. The CDR3 is made up of 14 amino acids. For this clone: The junction differs from germline at one of its ends, possibly a read error.

Repertoires were generated with immunoSEQ multiplex PCR, while TCRdb's copy carries only in-frame clones and drops some. The sample gives approximately 350,000 clones, 96% of which show up once; 0.32% is in the top ten. The sample was memory CD8+ T cells sorted from blood. Subset of the sample: CD45RO+ cells pooled with CCR7-negative TemRA cells. The receptor's source is a man aged 25-45 years in good health. The V call is TRBV5-1, the J call TRBJ2-5; D assignment may be TRBD1 or TRBD2 (5 bases each). The CDR3 loop reads CASRLGPRGETQYF. CDR3 sequence (DNA): TGCGCCAGCAGATTGGGACCGAGAGGAGAGACCCAGTACTTC.